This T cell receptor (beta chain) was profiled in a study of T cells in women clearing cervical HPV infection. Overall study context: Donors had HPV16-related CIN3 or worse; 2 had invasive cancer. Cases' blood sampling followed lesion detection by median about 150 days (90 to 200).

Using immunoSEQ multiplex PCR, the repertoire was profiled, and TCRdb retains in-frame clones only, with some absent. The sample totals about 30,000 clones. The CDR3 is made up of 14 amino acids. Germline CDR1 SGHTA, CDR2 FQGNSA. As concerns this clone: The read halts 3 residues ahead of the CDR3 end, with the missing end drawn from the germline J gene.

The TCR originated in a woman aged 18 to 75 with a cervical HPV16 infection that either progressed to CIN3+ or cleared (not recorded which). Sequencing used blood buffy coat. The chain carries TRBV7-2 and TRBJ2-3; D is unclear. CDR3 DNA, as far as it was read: TGTGCCAGCAGCCAAGAAGGCCTGGGCCAGCCG. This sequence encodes CASSQEGLGQP. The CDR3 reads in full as CASSQEGLGQPQYF. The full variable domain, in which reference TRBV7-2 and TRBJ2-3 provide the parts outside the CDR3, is GAGVSQSPSNKVTEKGKDVELRCDPISGHTALYWYRQSLGQGLEFLIYFQGNSAPDKSGLPSDRFSAERTGGSVSTLTIQRTQQEDSAVYLCASSQEGLGQPQYFGPGTRLTVL.